The sequence of this T cell receptor beta chain was determined in a study of blood T cells in healthy people across ages. In its sample, this clonotype was seen many times. The antigen remains unidentified. This CDR3 is 18 amino acids long. Germline CDR1 reads ENHRY; CDR2 reads SYGVKD. Trimming at V came to 6 bases and at J to 0 bases, leaving 13 bases not matched to a gene. Using a J-beta primer mix together with a sample-barcoded 5' primer, a second PCR was run for roughly 6 to 11 cycles. Each cDNA was tagged by a template-switch adaptor containing 12 random nucleotides. MiXCR was run by TCRdb on the 5' RACE reads, yielding one entry per CDR3 protein. This table has roughly 680,000 distinct CDR3 sequences, over 45% appearing once. Study-wide results and caveats: The recorded TCR beta diversity per million T cells decreased in a roughly linear manner with age.

The source of this sequence is a woman aged 55-69 years in good health. This chain connects TRBV10-3 to TRBJ2-3; 9 bases are a match to TRBD2. Sequencing input: blood. The CDR3 loop is CAISPIAGAPTSTDTQYF. For the CDR3, the DNA is TGTGCCATCAGCCCCATAGCGGGAGCCCCTACTAGCACAGATACGCAGTATTTT.